Listed here are 20 T cell receptor beta chains from one sample, sequenced in a study of shared clonotypes between healthy human individuals. Profiled with immunoSEQ multiplex PCR; TCRdb holds only in-frame clones, not every one. The sample consists of millions of clones, roughly 94% of them appearing once. Sequencing was performed on naive CD4+ T cells sorted from blood. The subset denotes: CD45RA+ positively selected. These receptors were obtained from a man between 18 and 35 years old in good health.

Points on this clone: The junction departs from the called germline gene at one end, perhaps through a read error. The chain uses TRBV7-7 and TRBJ2-5; possible D gene TRBD1, 6 bases. The V gene's germline CDR1 is SSHAT and CDR2 FNYEAQ (reference sequence). The CDR3 length is 13 residues. CDR3 sequence reads: CASSIGTQETQYF. The CDR3 nucleotides are TGTGCTAGCAGTATAGGGACACAAGAGACCCAGTACTTC.

The chain links TRBV7-3 to TRBJ1-2; 7 bases fit TRBD1. Trimming took 5 bases from V and 4 from J; bases not matched to a gene: 10. Per germline, CDR1 SGHTA and CDR2 FQGTGA. This CDR3 spans 15 amino acids. CDR3 amino acids: CASSPGQGVLYGYTF. The CDR3 DNA sequence: TGTGCCAGCAGCCCCGGGCAGGGGGTCCTCTATGGCTACACCTTC.

The chain combines TRBV12-5 with TRBJ1-1; perhaps TRBD1 as D (5 bases). Trimming stripped 0 bases from V and 1 base from J, with 12 bases between. Germline V lookup: CDR1 LGHNT, CDR2 FRNRAP. The CDR3 consists of 16 residues. The CDR3: CASGLVVGRGNTEAFF. For the CDR3, the DNA is TGTGCTAGTGGTTTGGTAGTGGGGAGGGGGAACACTGAAGCTTTCTTT. Looking up the rest from reference TRBV12-5 and TRBJ1-1 gives the full variable domain: DARVTQTPRHKVTEMGQEVTMRCQPILGHNTVFWYRQTMMQGLELLAYFRNRAPLDDSGMPKDRFSAEMPDATLATLKIQPSEPRDSAVYFCASGLVVGRGNTEAFFGQGTRLTVV.

The chain is built from TRBV10-3 and TRBJ1-3, with D unresolved. V lost 3 bases and J 0 bases, leaving 9 bases between the germline ends. The CDR3 consists of 15 residues. CDR1 is ENHRY and CDR2 is SYGVKD in the germline V gene. Here the CDR3 reads CAISDVKASGNTIYF. CDR3 nucleotide sequence: TGTGCCATCAGTGACGTAAAGGCCTCTGGAAACACCATATATTTT.

In nucleotides, the CDR3 is TGTGCCAGCTCGAAGACAGGGTTAAGCACAGATACGCAGTATTTT. Translated, it gives CASSKTGLSTDTQYF. The V call is TRBV18, the J call TRBJ2-3; the match to TRBD1 covers 7 bases. This CDR3 is built from 15 residues. In germline, CDR1 is KGHSH, CDR2 LQKENI. V lost 6 bases, J lost 0 bases, and 6 bases stayed unmatched.

This clone was counted a few times. The gene calls are TRBV4-2 and TRBJ1-2; D perhaps matches TRBD1 (5 bases). Trimming removed 0 bases at V and 2 bases at J, with 10 bases between. CDR1 and CDR2 (germline): LGHNA, YNFKEQ. This CDR3 spans 15 amino acids. The CDR3 protein is CASSQDGGQNYGYTF. DNA for the CDR3: TGTGCCAGCAGCCAAGATGGGGGTCAGAACTATGGCTACACCTTC.

V gene TRBV28 combines with J gene TRBJ2-7; 10 bases are a match to TRBD1. The length of the CDR3 is 17 residues. CDR1 is MDHEN and CDR2 is SYDVKM in the germline V gene. Germline trimming cut 4 bases from V and 8 bases from J; bases unmatched to any gene: 17. The CDR3 nucleotides are TGTGCCAGCAGTTACCCCATCTCCGGACAGGGGGTCTTAAAGCAGTACTTC. This sequence encodes CASSYPISGQGVLKQYF.

As regards this clone: Other DNA sequences within the sample encode an identical CDR3. V gene TRBV5-1 combines with J gene TRBJ2-1; 7 nucleotides line up with TRBD1. This CDR3 is 15 amino acids long. CDR1 is SGHRS and CDR2 is YFSETQ in the germline V gene. J lost 4 bases, V lost 0 bases, and 4 bases had no gene match. The CDR3 region is CASSLGQGPYNEQFF. DNA of the CDR3: TGCGCCAGCAGCTTGGGACAGGGACCATACAATGAGCAGTTCTTC. The full variable domain, completed using reference TRBV5-1 and TRBJ2-1, is KAGVTQTPRYLIKTRGQQVTLSCSPISGHRSVSWYQQTPGQGLQFLFEYFSETQRNKGNFPGRFSGRQFSNSRSEMNVSTLELGDSALYLCASSLGQGPYNEQFFGPGTRLTVL.

V gene TRBV15 combines with J gene TRBJ2-2, with D perhaps given as TRBD1 or TRBD2 (6 bases each). Trimming left V 0 bases short and J 7 bases short, with 21 bases between. CDR1 LNHNV and CDR2 YYDKDF come from the germline V gene (reference sequence). This CDR3 region has 18 residues. The CDR3 protein is CATSRDPGYGGVGGELFF. The DNA of the CDR3 is TGTGCCACCAGCAGAGATCCCGGTTACGGGGGCGTCGGCGGGGAGCTGTTTTTT.

This rearrangement joins TRBV18 to TRBJ2-5; TRBD2 matches at 9 bases. The germline CDR1 and CDR2 sequences are KGHSH and LQKENI. The CDR3 loop spans 14 amino acids. After removal of 4 bases from V and 3 bases from J, the junction contained 3 bases not matched to a gene. CDR3 sequence reads: CASSLAGAEETQYF. CDR3 bases: TGTGCCAGCTCACTAGCGGGAGCGGAAGAGACCCAGTACTTC.

The J gene is TRBJ2-7, the V gene TRBV5-6, with D perhaps matching TRBD1 (6 bases). The germline CDR1 and CDR2 sequences are SGHDT and YYEEEE. V lost 4 bases and J 9 bases, leaving 11 bases between the germline ends. The CDR3 contains 11 residues. The CDR3 spells CASSLQGVQYF. CDR3 coding DNA: TGTGCCAGCAGCCTACAGGGCGTGCAGTACTTC.

The chain uses TRBV11-3 and TRBJ2-1, with D tentatively TRBD2 (6 bases). The CDR3 loop spans 15 amino acids. Deletions cut 6 bases from V and 7 bases from J, with 19 bases between. Germline values: CDR1 SGHNT, CDR2 YENEEA. This CDR3 reads CASSDSGAVRNEQFF. CDR3 nucleotides: TGTGCCAGCAGTGATAGCGGCGCGGTTAGGAATGAGCAGTTCTTC.

This rearrangement joins TRBV5-1 to TRBJ2-7; TRBD2 matches 13 bases. V lost 5 bases, J lost 1 base, and 6 bases stayed unmatched. The CDR3 loop spans 16 amino acids. The germline V gene encodes CDR1 SGHRS and CDR2 YFSETQ. CDR3 sequence: CASRLGTSGISYEQYF. CDR3 sequence (DNA): TGCGCCAGCAGACTCGGGACTAGCGGGATTTCCTACGAGCAGTACTTC.

This clone appeared once. The CDR3 bases are TGTGCCAGCAGCTTGGAACGGGACAGGGTCTACAATGAGCAGTTCTTC. It encodes CASSLERDRVYNEQFF. The rearrangement links TRBV5-4 to TRBJ2-1; the match to TRBD1 covers 9 bases. Looked up from germline, CDR1 is SGHNT and CDR2 is YYREEE (reference sequence). The CDR3 totals 16 residues. The trim removed 0 bases at V and 3 bases at J, leaving 4 bases unmatched.

Details on this clone: Since a much larger clone is just one base distant, this may be a read error. The rearrangement uses TRBV11-3 and TRBJ2-2; 7 bases are shared with TRBD1. Germline V gene sequence: CDR1 SGHNT, CDR2 YENEEA. The CDR3 is 15 amino acids. V shed 5 bases, J shed 0 bases, and the junction held 3 bases outside the gene matches. The CDR3 DNA follows: TGTGCCAGCAGCGAGGGACAGCCGAACACCGGGGAGCTGTTTTTT. This sequence encodes CASSEGQPNTGELFF.

This clone appeared a single time. This chain connects TRBV2 to TRBJ1-1, with TRBD1 matching over 10 bases. The CDR3 has 15 residues. V gave up 6 bases and J gave up 4 bases; unmatched junction bases: 8. CDR1 SNHLY and CDR2 FYNNEI come from the germline V gene. The CDR3 region is CASRVTGGTVTEAFF. The CDR3, as DNA: TGTGCCAGCAGGGTGACAGGGGGCACGGTCACTGAAGCTTTCTTT. The full variable domain, rest sourced from reference TRBV2 and TRBJ1-1, is EPEVTQTPSHQVTQMGQEVILRCVPISNHLYFYWYRQILGQKVEFLVSFYNNEISEKSEIFDDQFSVERPDGSNFTLKIRSTKLEDSAMYFCASRVTGGTVTEAFFGQGTRLTVV.

The chain recombines TRBV18 with TRBJ2-7; 8 positions agree with TRBD2. This CDR3 has 15 amino acids. CDR1 KGHSH and CDR2 LQKENI come from the germline V gene. J was trimmed by 0 bases and V by 3 bases; bases with no gene match: 4. The CDR3 DNA reads as TGTGCCAGCTCACCCCCGGGGACTAGCTCCTACGAGCAGTACTTC. It translates to CASSPPGTSSYEQYF.

The rearrangement uses TRBV4-3 and TRBJ2-7; 7 nucleotides line up with TRBD2. Germline values: CDR1 LGHNA, CDR2 YSLEER. J was trimmed by 4 bases and V by 0 bases; bases with no gene match: 6. CDR3 size: 15 residues. CDR3 residues: CASSQDPTSEYEQYF. In DNA, the CDR3 is TGCGCCAGCAGCCAAGATCCTACTAGCGAATACGAGCAGTACTTC.

CDR3 bases: TGTGCCAGCAGCCGGGACATAGAAGAACACACCGGGGAGCTGTTTTTT. It specifies CASSRDIEEHTGELFF. The chain links TRBV4-2 to TRBJ2-2; a possible D gene is TRBD1 (6 bases). The V end was cut by 4 bases, the J end by 3 bases, with 15 bases between. Germline V CDR1 and CDR2: LGHNA, YNFKEQ. This CDR3 is built from 16 residues.

The chain links TRBV7-2 to TRBJ1-2, with D hard to call. The CDR3 is 13 amino acids. Germline V gives CDR1 SGHTA, CDR2 FQGNSA. Trimming cost V 5 bases and J 4 bases, with 11 bases left between them. CDR3 sequence reads: CASSPRPFYGYTF. The DNA for the CDR3 is TGTGCCAGCAGCCCCCGTCCGTTCTATGGCTACACCTTC.